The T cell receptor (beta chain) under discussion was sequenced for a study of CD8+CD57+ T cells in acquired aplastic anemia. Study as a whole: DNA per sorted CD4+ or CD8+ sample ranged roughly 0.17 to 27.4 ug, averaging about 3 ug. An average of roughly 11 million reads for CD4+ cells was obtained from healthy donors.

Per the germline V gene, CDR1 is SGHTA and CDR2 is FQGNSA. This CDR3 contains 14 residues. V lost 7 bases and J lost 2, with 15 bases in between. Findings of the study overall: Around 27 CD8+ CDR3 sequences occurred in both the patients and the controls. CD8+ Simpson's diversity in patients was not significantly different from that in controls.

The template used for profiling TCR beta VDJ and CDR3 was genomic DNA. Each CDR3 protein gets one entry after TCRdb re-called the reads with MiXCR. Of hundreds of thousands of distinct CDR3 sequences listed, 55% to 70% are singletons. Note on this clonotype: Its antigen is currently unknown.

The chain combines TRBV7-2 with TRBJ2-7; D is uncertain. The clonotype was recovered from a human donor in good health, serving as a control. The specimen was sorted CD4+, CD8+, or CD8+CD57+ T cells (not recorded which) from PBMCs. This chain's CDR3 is CASTEGGTAYEQYF. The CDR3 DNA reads TGTGCCAGCACCGAAGGCGGAACAGCCTACGAGCAGTACTTC.